The T cell receptor (beta chain) under discussion was sequenced for a study of blood T cell repertoires in COVID-19. Study summary: T cells, B-cell-depleted T cells, or PBMCs provided the cDNA or gDNA that served as material.

Individuals aged about 18 to 90 years were recruited from approximately 22 US areas. Trimming cost V 5 bases and J 3 bases, with 11 bases left between them. The CDR3 runs 13 residues. Germline V gene data show CDR1 as SEHNR and CDR2 as FQNEAQ (reference sequence). Source study methods: How many nucleated cells were present was estimated from reference gene primer amplification. Here immunoSEQ multiplex PCR was the method, and the copy in TCRdb shows in-frame clones only, minus some. V, J and clone size were drawn from that table, and D and trimming were deduced from the DNA. The sample holds roughly 230,000 clones, roughly 85% seen once.

The clonotype was recovered from a woman aged 50 to 60 who had been exposed to COVID-19. The chain uses TRBV7-9 and TRBJ2-7; D not certain. Sequencing input: PBMCs or T cells enriched from blood (not recorded which). CDR3 nucleotides: TGTGCCAGCAGCGGAGAGTTAGGCTACGAGCAGTACTTC. Protein sequence: CASSGELGYEQYF.